These 20 T cell receptor beta chains came from one sample sequenced in a study of CD8+ T cells in alopecia areata. Extraction of RNA preceded its reverse transcription into cDNA, which served as the sequencing template. Libraries were prepared by immunoSEQ multiplex PCR; TCRdb keeps only in-frame clonotypes and omits some of them. Of about 270,000 clones in the sample, about three fifths were seen once. Specified treatment: oral pan-JAK inhibitor, 5-10 mg twice daily. Sequencing used CD4+ T cells sorted from blood, obtained around week 54, from a patient treated with tofacitinib. These TCRs come from a human donor with alopecia areata.

In this sample, this clone turned up a few times. The chain combines TRBV5-6 with TRBJ1-1; D unclear. CDR3 length: 13 amino acids. Trimming left V 2 bases short and J 4 bases short, with 9 bases between. CDR1 is SGHDT, CDR2 YYEEEE, per germline. Written as DNA, the CDR3 is TGTGCCAGCAGCTTCCCTCCGGGCACTGAAGCTTTCTTT. This gives the protein CASSFPPGTEAFF.

This clone was counted between two and nine times. This chain uses TRBV19 with TRBJ1-5, with D possibly being TRBD1 (5 bases). The CDR3 is 13 residues long. Trimming left V 10 bases short and J 7 bases short, with 17 bases between. Germline V gives CDR1 LNHDA, CDR2 SQIVND (reference sequence). CDR3 protein: CATEPGWSQPQHF. As DNA, the CDR3 is TGTGCCACCGAACCAGGGTGGTCGCAGCCCCAGCATTTT.

The chain links TRBV6-1 to TRBJ1-1; maybe TRBD1 (5 bases). The germline V gene has CDR1 MNHNS and CDR2 SASEGT. This CDR3 has 15 amino acids. Trimming took 8 bases from V and 1 from J, leaving 17 bases between them. The CDR3 here is CASGSRVAGNTEAFF. CDR3 nucleotide sequence: TGTGCCAGCGGTAGCAGGGTTGCTGGGAACACTGAAGCTTTCTTT.

The chain has TRBV30 and TRBJ1-3; 7 nucleotides match TRBD1. Germline trimming cut 2 bases from V and 2 bases from J; bases unmatched to any gene: 6. The germline gives CDR1 GTSNPN, CDR2 SVGIG (reference sequence). The CDR3 has 15 residues. The CDR3 nucleotides are TGTGCCTGGAGTCCCCCCGGGACAGCTGGAAACACCATATATTTT. Residues: CAWSPPGTAGNTIYF.

The chain joins TRBV11-2 to TRBJ1-2; D possibly corresponds to TRBD1 (5 bases). From germline, CDR1 is SGHAT and CDR2 FQNNGV. Between the trimmed V and J ends, which lost 3 bases and 6 bases, there was a span of 14 bases. The CDR3 totals 14 residues. CDR3 coding DNA: TGTGCCAGCAGCTTCTGGGAAGCGGGGGATGGCTACACCTTC. Amino acid sequence: CASSFWEAGDGYTF.

This clone showed up just a few times. V is TRBV10-3 and J is TRBJ2-5, with D unclear. CDR3 length: 13 residues. Germline values: CDR1 ENHRY, CDR2 SYGVKD. Trimming took off 10 bases at V and 1 base at J, with 13 bases between the two ends. The CDR3 here is CATTGPAQETQYF. In DNA form, the CDR3 reads TGTGCCACCACGGGCCCAGCCCAAGAGACCCAGTACTTC.

The CDR3: CASSLPISGQKETQYF. The CDR3 DNA sequence: TGTGCCAGCAGCTTACCCATATCGGGACAGAAAGAGACCCAGTACTTC. V usage is TRBV7-9 and J usage is TRBJ2-5; 7 bases agree with TRBD1. CDR1 is SEHNR, CDR2 FQNEAQ, per germline (reference sequence). The CDR3 is 16 residues long. V shed 2 bases and J 3 bases; nucleotides not matched to a gene: 9.

The chain uses TRBV29-1 and TRBJ2-2; D is unresolved. Germline CDR1 SQVTM, CDR2 ANQGSEA. V gave up 4 bases and J gave up 0 bases, with 3 bases separating them. This CDR3 comprises 12 residues. For the CDR3, the DNA is TGCAGCGTTGTACCGAACACCGGGGAGCTGTTTTTT. It yields the protein CSVVPNTGELFF.

The J gene is TRBJ2-7, the V gene TRBV4-3; 8 positions match TRBD1. Trimming took 4 bases from V and 1 from J; bases not matched to a gene: 3. The germline V gene has CDR1 LGHNA and CDR2 YSLEER. The CDR3 sequence is 14 residues long. CDR3 coding DNA: TGCGCCAGCAGCCGAGGACAGGGTTCCTACGAGCAGTACTTC. Its protein product is CASSRGQGSYEQYF.

The chain recombines TRBV10-3 with TRBJ2-3; 11 bases align to TRBD2. The CDR3 is 18 residues long. The V and J ends lost 5 bases and 2 bases, in that order; junction bases with no gene match: 12. CDR1 is ENHRY and CDR2 is SYGVKD in the germline V gene. Written as DNA, the CDR3 is TGTGCCATCAGTCTCGATATGGATAGCGGGGGGGCCACAGATACGCAGTATTTT. Protein sequence: CAISLDMDSGGATDTQYF.

The table lists this clone with a few counts. The same CDR3 arises from other DNA sequences in this sample as well. DNA for the CDR3: TGTGCCTGGAGTGTACTAGCGTCCTACAATGAGCAGTTCTTC. Its translation: CAWSVLASYNEQFF. The chain is built from TRBV30 and TRBJ2-1; 7 bases are shared with TRBD2. V shed 0 bases, J shed 1 base, and the junction held 0 bases outside the gene matches. The CDR3 is made up of 14 amino acids. Germline CDR1 is GTSNPN and CDR2 is SVGIG (reference sequence).

In DNA, the CDR3 is TGTGCCAGCAGTGAAGCTAAGGGGTCCTCTGGGGCCAACGTCCTGACTTTC. It yields the protein CASSEAKGSSGANVLTF. V is TRBV6-1 and J is TRBJ2-6; weak D call: TRBD1 (5 bases). Germline lookup yields CDR1 MNHNS and CDR2 SASEGT. Trimming stripped 0 bases from V and 0 bases from J, with 9 bases between. This CDR3 region has 17 residues.

This sequence joins TRBV2 and TRBJ2-4, with D maybe TRBD2 (6 bases). CDR3 length: 12 residues. From germline, CDR1 is SNHLY and CDR2 FYNNEI. The ends were cut back, 3 bases at V and 6 bases at J, with 6 bases in the middle. CDR3 protein: CASSEGGNIQYF. CDR3 sequence (DNA): TGTGCCAGCAGTGAGGGGGGAAACATTCAGTACTTC.

The chain is built from TRBV7-2 and TRBJ1-2, with a possible D match to TRBD1 (5 bases). The CDR3 is 14 amino acids. V was clipped by 5 bases and J by 3 bases, with 13 bases between them. Germline CDR1 is SGHTA and CDR2 is FQGNSA. The CDR3 sequence is CASSPLGGYYGYTF. CDR3 coding DNA: TGTGCCAGCAGCCCCTTGGGGGGGTACTATGGCTACACCTTC.

The rearrangement uses TRBV6-6 and TRBJ2-3; possibly TRBD1 or TRBD2 for D (5 bases each). This CDR3 is built from 12 residues. Per germline, CDR1 MNHNY and CDR2 SVGAGI (reference sequence). Trimming left V 1 base short and J 6 bases short, with 5 bases between. CDR3 protein: CASSYWGDTQYF. In nucleotides, the CDR3 is TGTGCCAGCAGTTACTGGGGGGATACGCAGTATTTT.

The CDR3 DNA is TGTGCCACCGCCCCAGGGCCGAACTATGGCTACACCTTC. Amino acids: CATAPGPNYGYTF. The chain recombines TRBV15 with TRBJ1-2; D may be TRBD1 (5 bases). V lost 8 bases and J 2 bases, leaving 12 bases between the germline ends. The CDR3 has 13 amino acids. Looked up from germline, CDR1 is LNHNV and CDR2 is YYDKDF (reference sequence). Looking up the rest from reference TRBV15 and TRBJ1-2 gives the full variable domain: DAMVIQNPRYQVTQFGKPVTLSCSQTLNHNVMYWYQQKSSQAPKLLFHYYDKDFNNEADTPDNFQSRRPNTSFCFLDIRSPGLGDTAMYLCATAPGPNYGYTFGSGTRLTVV.

This clone turned up a few times. V is TRBV2 and J is TRBJ2-5; a possible D gene is TRBD1 (6 bases). Germline CDR1 SNHLY, CDR2 FYNNEI. Trimming stripped 5 bases from V and 6 bases from J, with 16 bases between. The CDR3 is 14 residues long. The CDR3 DNA sequence: TGTGCCAGCAGTCTCACAGGGCCCGACCAGACCCAGTACTTC. This sequence encodes CASSLTGPDQTQYF.

This chain links TRBV30 with TRBJ1-6; D remains unclear. CDR1 GTSNPN and CDR2 SVGIG come from the germline V gene (reference sequence). Trimming took off 2 bases at V and 5 bases at J, with 13 bases between the two ends. The CDR3 is made up of 15 amino acids. In DNA, the CDR3 is TGTGCCTGGAGTCCACGAGCCCGAAATAATTCACCCCTCCACTTT. The encoded protein is CAWSPRARNNSPLHF.

This clone was detected only a few times. The V call is TRBV4-1, the J call TRBJ2-7; 9 bases match TRBD1. The CDR3 is 14 amino acids. The ends lost 2 bases at V and 5 bases at J; junction bases unmatched: 4. The germline V gene has CDR1 MGHRA and CDR2 YSYEKL. The CDR3 protein is CASSQRDRAHEQYF. The DNA for the CDR3 is TGCGCCAGCAGCCAACGGGACAGGGCCCACGAGCAGTACTTC.

This clone appeared a few times. V usage is TRBV10-3 and J usage is TRBJ2-1; possible D gene TRBD2, 5 bases. The ends were cut back, 5 bases at V and 7 bases at J, with 12 bases in the middle. The CDR3 totals 13 residues. CDR1 is ENHRY, CDR2 SYGVKD, per germline. CDR3 sequence (DNA): TGTGCCATCAGTCTAGCCCTACAGAATGAGCAGTTCTTC. Protein sequence: CAISLALQNEQFF.